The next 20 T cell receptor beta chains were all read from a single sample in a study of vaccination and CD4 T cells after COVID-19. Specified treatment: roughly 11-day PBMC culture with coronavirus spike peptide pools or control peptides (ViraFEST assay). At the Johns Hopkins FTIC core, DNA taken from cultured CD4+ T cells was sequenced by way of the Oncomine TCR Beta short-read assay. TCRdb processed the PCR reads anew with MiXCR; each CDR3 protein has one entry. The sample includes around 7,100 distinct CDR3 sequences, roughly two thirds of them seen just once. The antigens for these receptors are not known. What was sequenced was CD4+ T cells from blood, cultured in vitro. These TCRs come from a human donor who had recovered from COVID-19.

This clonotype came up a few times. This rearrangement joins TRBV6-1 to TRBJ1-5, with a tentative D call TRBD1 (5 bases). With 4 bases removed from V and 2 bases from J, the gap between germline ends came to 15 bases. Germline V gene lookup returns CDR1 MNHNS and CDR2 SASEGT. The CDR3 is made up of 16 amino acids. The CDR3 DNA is TGTGCCAGCAGTGCCCCTGCTTGGGGGGGCAATCAGCCCCAGCATTTT. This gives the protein CASSAPAWGGNQPQHF.

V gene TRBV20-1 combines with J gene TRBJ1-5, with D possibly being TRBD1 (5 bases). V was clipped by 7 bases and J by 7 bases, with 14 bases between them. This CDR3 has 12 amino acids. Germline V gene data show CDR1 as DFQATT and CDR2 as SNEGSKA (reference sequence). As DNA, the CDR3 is TGCAGTGGAGAGGGCCGGGACCAGCCCCAGCATTTT. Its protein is CSGEGRDQPQHF.

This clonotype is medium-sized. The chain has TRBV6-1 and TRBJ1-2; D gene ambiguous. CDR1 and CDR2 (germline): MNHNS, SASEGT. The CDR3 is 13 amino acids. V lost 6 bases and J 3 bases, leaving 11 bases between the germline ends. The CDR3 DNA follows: TGTGCCAGCAGCCCCCAGGAGTACTATGGCTACACCTTC. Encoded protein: CASSPQEYYGYTF.

CDR3 bases: TGTGCCAGCAGACTACAGGGGCCCGTGGATACGCAGTATTTT. Translation: CASRLQGPVDTQYF. The chain carries TRBV2 and TRBJ2-3; 7 bases are shared with TRBD1. The J segment lost 6 bases and the V segment lost 6 bases, leaving 9 bases of the junction unmatched. The CDR3 contains 14 residues. CDR1 is SNHLY and CDR2 is FYNNEI in the germline V gene.

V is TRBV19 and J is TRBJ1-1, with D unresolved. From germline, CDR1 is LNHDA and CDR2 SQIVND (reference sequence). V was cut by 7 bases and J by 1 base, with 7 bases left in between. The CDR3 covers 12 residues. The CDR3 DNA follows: TGTGCCAGTAATCTGGCGAACACTGAAGCTTTCTTT. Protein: CASNLANTEAFF.

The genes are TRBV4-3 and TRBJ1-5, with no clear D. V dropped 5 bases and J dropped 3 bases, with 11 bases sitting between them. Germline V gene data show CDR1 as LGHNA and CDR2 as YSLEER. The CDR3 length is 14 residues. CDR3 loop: CASSVHTHNQPQHF. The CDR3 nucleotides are TGCGCCAGCAGCGTACATACCCACAATCAGCCCCAGCATTTT.

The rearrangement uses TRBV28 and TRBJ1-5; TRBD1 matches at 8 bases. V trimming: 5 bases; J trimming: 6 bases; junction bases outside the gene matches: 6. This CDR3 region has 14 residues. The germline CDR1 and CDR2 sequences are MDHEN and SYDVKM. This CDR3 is CASSPRQGIQPQHF. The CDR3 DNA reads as TGTGCCAGCAGTCCCCGACAGGGGATTCAGCCCCAGCATTTT. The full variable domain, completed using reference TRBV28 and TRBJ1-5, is DVKVTQSSRYLVKRTGEKVFLECVQDMDHENMFWYRQDPGLGLRLIYFSYDVKMKEKGDIPEGYSVSREKKERFSLILESASTNQTSMYLCASSPRQGIQPQHFGDGTRLSIL.

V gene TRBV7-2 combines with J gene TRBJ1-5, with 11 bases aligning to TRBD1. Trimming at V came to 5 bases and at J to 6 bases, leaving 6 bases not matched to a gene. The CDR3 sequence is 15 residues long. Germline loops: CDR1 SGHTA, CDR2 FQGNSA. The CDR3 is CASSLGQGGGQPQHF. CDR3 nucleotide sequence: TGTGCCAGCAGCCTGGGACAGGGGGGGGGTCAGCCCCAGCATTTT.

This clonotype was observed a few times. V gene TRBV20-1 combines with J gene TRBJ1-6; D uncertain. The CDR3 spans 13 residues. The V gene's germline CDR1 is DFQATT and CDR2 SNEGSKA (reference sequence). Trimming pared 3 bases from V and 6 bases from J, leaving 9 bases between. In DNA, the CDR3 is TGCAGTGCTAGTCCTTCGGGTAATTCACCCCTCCACTTT. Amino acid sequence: CSASPSGNSPLHF.

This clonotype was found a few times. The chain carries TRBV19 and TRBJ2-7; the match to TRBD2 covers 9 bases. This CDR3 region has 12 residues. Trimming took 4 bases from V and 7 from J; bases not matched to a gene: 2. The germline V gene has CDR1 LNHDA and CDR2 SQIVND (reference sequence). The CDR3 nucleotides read TGTGCCAGTAGTACCCTAGCGGGAGAGCAGTACTTC. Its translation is CASSTLAGEQYF.

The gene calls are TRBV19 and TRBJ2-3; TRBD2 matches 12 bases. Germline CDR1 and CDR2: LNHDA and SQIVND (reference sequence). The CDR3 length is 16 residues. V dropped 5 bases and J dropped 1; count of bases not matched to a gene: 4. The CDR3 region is CASSPTSGRRTDTQYF. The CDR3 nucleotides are TGTGCCAGTAGTCCAACTAGCGGGAGGCGCACAGATACGCAGTATTTT.

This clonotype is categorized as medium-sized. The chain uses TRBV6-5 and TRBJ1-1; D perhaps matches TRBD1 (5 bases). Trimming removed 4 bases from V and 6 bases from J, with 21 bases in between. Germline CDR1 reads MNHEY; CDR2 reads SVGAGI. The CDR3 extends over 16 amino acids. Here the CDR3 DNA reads TGTGCCAGCAGTTCCCAGCGGAGGGGCAGTGCGGCTGAAGCTTTCTTT. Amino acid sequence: CASSSQRRGSAAEAFF.

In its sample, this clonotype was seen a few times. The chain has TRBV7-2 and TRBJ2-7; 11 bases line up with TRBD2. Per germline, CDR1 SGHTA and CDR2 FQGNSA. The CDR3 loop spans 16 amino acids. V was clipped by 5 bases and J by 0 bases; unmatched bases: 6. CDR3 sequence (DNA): TGTGCCAGCAGCCCAGGTGGGACTAGCGGCTCCTACGAGCAGTACTTC. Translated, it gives CASSPGGTSGSYEQYF. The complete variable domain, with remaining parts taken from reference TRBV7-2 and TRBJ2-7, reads GAGVSQSPSNKVTEKGKDVELRCDPISGHTALYWYRQSLGQGLEFLIYFQGNSAPDKSGLPSDRFSAERTGGSVSTLTIQRTQQEDSAVYLCASSPGGTSGSYEQYFGPGTRLTVT.

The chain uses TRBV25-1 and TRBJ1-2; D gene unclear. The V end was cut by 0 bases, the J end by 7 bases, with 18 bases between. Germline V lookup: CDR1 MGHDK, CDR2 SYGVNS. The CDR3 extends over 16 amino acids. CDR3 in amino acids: CASSEYRLEESRGYTF. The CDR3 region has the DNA TGTGCCAGCAGTGAATACCGCCTTGAAGAATCGCGTGGCTACACCTTC.

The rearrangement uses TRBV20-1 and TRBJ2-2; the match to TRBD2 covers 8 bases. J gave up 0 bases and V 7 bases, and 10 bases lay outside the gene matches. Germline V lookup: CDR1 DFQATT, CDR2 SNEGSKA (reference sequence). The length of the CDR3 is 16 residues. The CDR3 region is CSVRRRGASNTGELFF. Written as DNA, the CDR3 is TGCAGTGTTAGGCGGCGGGGGGCCTCGAACACCGGGGAGCTGTTTTTT.

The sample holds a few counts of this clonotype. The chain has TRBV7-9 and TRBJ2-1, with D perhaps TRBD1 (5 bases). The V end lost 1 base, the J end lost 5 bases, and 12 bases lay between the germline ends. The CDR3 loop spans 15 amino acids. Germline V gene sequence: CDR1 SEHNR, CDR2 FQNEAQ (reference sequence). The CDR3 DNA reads TGTGCCAGCAGCTTAGTTCGAGGCAGGGACAATGAGCAGTTCTTC. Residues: CASSLVRGRDNEQFF. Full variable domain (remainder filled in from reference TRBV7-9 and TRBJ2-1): DTGVSQNPRHKITKRGQNVTFRCDPISEHNRLYWYRQTLGQGPEFLTYFQNEAQLEKSRLLSDRFSAERPKGSFSTLEIQRTEQGDSAMYLCASSLVRGRDNEQFFGPGTRLTVL.

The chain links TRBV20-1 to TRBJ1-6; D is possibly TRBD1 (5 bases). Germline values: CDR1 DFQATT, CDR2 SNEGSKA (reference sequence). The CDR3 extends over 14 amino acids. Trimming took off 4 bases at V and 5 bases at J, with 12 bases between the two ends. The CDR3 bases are TGCAGTGCTATTCGGGGCCCTCATAATTCACCCCTCCACTTT. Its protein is CSAIRGPHNSPLHF.

The CDR3 sequence is CASTYTNLINTEAFF. Written as DNA, the CDR3 is TGTGCCAGCACCTATACCAATCTCATCAACACTGAAGCTTTCTTT. The chain employs TRBV6-2 or TRBV6-3 and TRBJ1-1; no clear D. Germline CDR1 and CDR2: MNHEY and SVGEGT. The V end was cut by 7 bases, the J end by 2 bases, with 17 bases between. The CDR3 runs 15 residues.

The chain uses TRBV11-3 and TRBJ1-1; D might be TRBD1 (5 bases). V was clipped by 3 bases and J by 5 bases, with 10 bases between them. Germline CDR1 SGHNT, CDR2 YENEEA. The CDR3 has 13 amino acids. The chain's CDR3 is CASSLTVGTEAFF. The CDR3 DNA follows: TGTGCCAGCAGCTTGACAGTAGGTACTGAAGCTTTCTTT.

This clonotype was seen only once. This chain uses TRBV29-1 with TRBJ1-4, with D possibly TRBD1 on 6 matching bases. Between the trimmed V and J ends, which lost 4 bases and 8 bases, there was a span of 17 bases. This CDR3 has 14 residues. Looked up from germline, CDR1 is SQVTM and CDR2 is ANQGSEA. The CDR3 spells CSVGPGGAREKLFF. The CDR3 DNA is TGCAGCGTTGGGCCTGGGGGGGCACGGGAAAAACTGTTTTTT.